The entry below describes one T cell receptor (beta chain). This clone has just a few counts. The specificity of this receptor is unknown. No per-base quality is available; no much larger clone lies one base away. These data originate in a study of T cell responses to AZD1222 COVID-19 vaccine (dated by TCRdb to about 2021). Background for the entire study: AZD1222 recipients with second doses at about 4 weeks or about 12 weeks were pooled, because spike-specific TCR depth and breadth did not differ between schedules. TCR sequencing covered fewer than 250 trial participants: 200 to 220 given two doses of AZD1222 and approximately 26 given two doses of MenACWY control vaccine. Trial participants were enrolled by age into 18-55, 56-69 and 70-plus year subgroups, with about 150, 28 and 57 TCR-sequenced participants respectively. The study at large found these results: After two AZD1222 doses, both the breadth and the depth of spike-specific TCRs were significantly higher than at day 0 and than in MenACWY recipients. Reportedly, close to half of the unique spike-specific TCRs recognized epitopes lying outside the regions that are mutated in the B.1.351 and B.1.1.7 variants. Because no day 14 peak-response samples were available, the repertoires could be characterized only after the peak T cell response. CD4 TCRs associated with the vaccine covered the entire spike protein, and the dominant responses were in regions 160-218 and 743-854. Conclusions about previously exposed vaccinees were limited because only six AZD1222 recipients were SARS-CoV-2 seropositive at baseline. Participants were mostly white British, with more females than males. The authors suggested clonal diversity may have been underestimated. In the small 56-69-year group, the increase in depth fell short of significance, most likely because of low power.

Sample time point, as interpreted from the label and publication: baseline before first vaccination. Vaccinee samples came from UK trials COV001 and COV002, including a single-blind randomized controlled phase 2/3 trial of AZD1222 (ChAdOx1 nCoV-19) in healthy adults. For TCRbeta chain sequencing, PBMC samples were collected from trial participants at day 0 and at day 28 after the second dose. The CDR3 regions of human TCRbeta chains were analyzed by immunosequencing. The original pipeline was this. Repertoire TCRs were checked for matches against a reference library of SARS-CoV-2-specific TCRs that had been generated using the MIRA antigen-specificity platform. Breadth was defined as the fraction of unique TCRs that were SARS-CoV-2-associated, and depth was defined as the fraction of total T cells that were SARS-CoV-2-associated. Using the MIRA data, each spike-specific TCR was assigned both to the spike region to which the TCR was reactive and to a CD4 or CD8 class. Log10-transformed breadth and depth values were compared by one-way ANOVA with Sidak's multiple comparisons tests. What TCRdb holds here is the immuneACCESS table cut down to in-frame rearrangements. Part of the clones is not present; checked against another copy, under half of the missing clones reflect an unresolved V gene, and the others are unexplained. From that table come the V and J calls and clone size; the DNA was used to work out D and trimming. In this sample the table shows approximately 100,000 clones, about 92% of which occur a single time. The ten most abundant clones make up about 1.2% of the sample.

The sequence came from an adult in good health. The input for sequencing was peripheral blood, taken on day 0 of AZD1222 vaccination.

CDR3 loop: CASSLVASGNYNEQFF. The DNA sequence is TGTGCCAGCAGCTTAGTGGCTAGCGGGAACTACAATGAGCAGTTCTTC. In this chain, TRBV7-6 is recombined with TRBJ2-1, and 9 bases in between align with TRBD2. The CDR1 and CDR2 encoded by the germline V gene are SGHVS and FNYEAQ. Unmatched junction bases come to 4, with V trimmed by 1 base and J by 3 bases. The CDR3 has 16 amino acids, counting the end cysteine and phenylalanine. This entry keeps only the CDR3 DNA: 48 bases, framed from base 1.